The rows below give T cell receptor beta chains drawn from one sample of a study of a mutant IDH1 vaccine in newly diagnosed glioma. These receptors lack a known antigen. Repertoires were generated with immunoSEQ multiplex PCR, while TCRdb's copy carries only in-frame clones and drops some. Found here are around 94,000 clones, under 90% of them singletons; the top ten hold over 0.6%. Sequencing was performed on PBMCs, taken from a glioma patient whose treatment included an IDH1 peptide vaccine. These receptors originate from a woman between 45 and 65 years old with glioma. CDR3s include the opening cysteine and the closing phenylalanine or tryptophan. Each record gives: clone size, J gene, V gene, D gene, CDR3 DNA, CDR3 protein. D genes are given only for firm matches. Size is stated for part of the rows, as once, few or many counts, or as a class when the clone is expanded.

size: -
J: TRBJ2-7
V: TRBV28
D: TRBD1
DNA: TGTGCCAGCAGTCTTACAGGGGGCTACGAGCAGTACTTC
CDR3: CASSLTGGYEQYF

size: -
J: TRBJ1-4
V: TRBV5-4
D: -
DNA: TGTGCCAGCAGCTTGGAACAGGGCCGGGAAAAACTGTTTTTT
CDR3: CASSLEQGREKLFF

size: -
J: TRBJ2-3
V: TRBV11-2
D: -
DNA: TGTGCCAGCAGCCCCGGGGGTAGCACAGATACGCAGTATTTT
CDR3: CASSPGGSTDTQYF

size: -
J: TRBJ2-1
V: TRBV7-7
D: TRBD2
DNA: TGTGCTAGCAGCTTACGACTAGCTTCCTACAATGAGCAGTTCTTC
CDR3: CASSLRLASYNEQFF

size: -
J: TRBJ2-1
V: TRBV12-5
D: -
DNA: TGTGCTAGTGGTTTGGGACAGGCGAGCGGCAATGAGCAGTTCTTC
CDR3: CASGLGQASGNEQFF

size: -
J: TRBJ2-3
V: TRBV7-3
D: TRBD2
DNA: TGTGCCAGCAGCTTAAGATCAGCGGGATCCACAGATACGCAGTATTTT
CDR3: CASSLRSAGSTDTQYF

size: -
J: TRBJ2-7
V: TRBV5-1
D: TRBD2
DNA: TGCGCCAGCAGCGCGGGACTAGTCCTTTACGAGCAGTACTTC
CDR3: CASSAGLVLYEQYF

size: -
J: TRBJ1-2
V: TRBV6-5
D: -
DNA: TGTGCCAGCAGTTACTCGTTTCCGACCGCGTATGGCTACACCTTC
CDR3: CASSYSFPTAYGYTF

size: -
J: TRBJ2-7
V: TRBV4-2
D: -
DNA: TGTGCCAGCAGCCAAGGTGATAGCTACGAGCAGTACTTC
CDR3: CASSQGDSYEQYF

size: -
J: TRBJ2-1
V: TRBV18
D: -
DNA: TGTGCCAGCTCACCGGCGGATGTCTCCTACAATGAGCAGTTCTTC
CDR3: CASSPADVSYNEQFF

size: once
J: TRBJ2-3
V: TRBV10-1
D: -
DNA: TGCGCCAGCAGTTTGGTAGCGAGGACAGATACGCAGTATTTT
CDR3: CASSLVARTDTQYF

size: -
J: TRBJ2-1
V: TRBV15
D: TRBD1
DNA: TGTGCCACCAGCAGAGACAGGGGGCAGTACAATGAGCAGTTCTTC
CDR3: CATSRDRGQYNEQFF

size: -
J: TRBJ1-6
V: TRBV28
D: TRBD1
DNA: TGTGCCAGCAGTTCCATCTCCGGGACAGGCCGAGGGAATAATTCACCCCTCCACTTT
CDR3: CASSSISGTGRGNNSPLHF

size: -
J: TRBJ2-3
V: TRBV10-3
D: -
DNA: TGTGCCATCAGTGAGGGTTTCACAGATACGCAGTATTTT
CDR3: CAISEGFTDTQYF

size: once
J: TRBJ2-1
V: TRBV18
D: -
DNA: TGTGCCAGCTCACCACTCCGGACGGAGACCAGACTAAATGAGCAGTTCTTC
CDR3: CASSPLRTETRLNEQFF

size: -
J: TRBJ2-3
V: TRBV19
D: TRBD2
DNA: TGTGCCAGTAGTGGGCGGGGTAGCGGGAAATTCTACACAGATACGCAGTATTTT
CDR3: CASSGRGSGKFYTDTQYF

size: -
J: TRBJ1-3
V: TRBV27
D: -
DNA: TGTGCCAGCAGTTTATCGATAGTAGGGTCTGGAAACACCATATATTTT
CDR3: CASSLSIVGSGNTIYF

size: -
J: TRBJ2-5
V: TRBV6-5
D: -
DNA: TGTGCCAGCAGTTACTCGATAACTGGGAACCAAGAGACCCAGTACTTC
CDR3: CASSYSITGNQETQYF

size: few
J: TRBJ2-3
V: TRBV21-1
D: -
DNA: TGTGCCAGCAGCATCTCTACTTTTAGGCTAGCGGGAGTGGTGTCAGATACGCAGTATTTT
CDR3: CASSISTFRLAGVVSDTQYF

size: -
J: TRBJ2-1
V: TRBV11-2
D: TRBD2
DNA: TGTGCCAGCCATAAGGGAGGGGAGGATGAGCAGTTCTTC
CDR3: CASHKGGEDEQFF

size: -
J: TRBJ1-6
V: TRBV6-1
D: -
DNA: TGTGCCAGCAGTGATTGGGATTCACCCCTCCACTTT
CDR3: CASSDWDSPLHF

size: -
J: TRBJ2-1
V: TRBV4-1
D: -
DNA: TGCGCCAGCAGTGGGAGGAATGAGCAGTTCTTC
CDR3: CASSGRNEQFF

size: -
J: TRBJ2-5
V: TRBV28
D: -
DNA: TGTGCCAGCAGTTTTTTTCCACAAGAGACCCAGTACTTC
CDR3: CASSFFPQETQYF

size: -
J: TRBJ1-6
V: TRBV30
D: -
DNA: TGTGCCTGGAAATTCTTTAATTCACCCCTCCACTTT
CDR3: CAWKFFNSPLHF

size: -
J: TRBJ1-3
V: TRBV11-2
D: -
DNA: TGTGCCAGCAGCCCCTATAGGGGGATCGATGGAAACACCATATATTTT
CDR3: CASSPYRGIDGNTIYF